This TCR beta chain was identified in a study of blood T cell repertoires in COVID-19. Original methodology: Amplification with reference gene primers provided the estimates of nucleated cell counts. Measured with immunoSEQ multiplex PCR; TCRdb has only the in-frame clones, and not every one. V, J and clone size were drawn from that table, and D and trimming were deduced from the DNA. The data hold 150,000 to 200,000 clones, with around 76% observed a single time. CDR1 and CDR2 (germline): LNHNV, YYDKDF (reference sequence). The CDR3 is 14 amino acids. V was pared by 0 bases and J by 6 bases, with 10 bases between.

The chain employs TRBV15 and TRBJ2-3; D not resolved. This TCR was recovered from a woman between 45 and 65 years old with acute COVID-19. Sequenced material: PBMCs or T cells enriched from blood (not recorded which). CDR3 sequence reads: CATSRDPEADTQYF. The CDR3 nucleotides read TGTGCCACCAGCAGAGATCCGGAAGCGGATACGCAGTATTTT.